These T cell receptor beta chains were read from a single sample in a study of T cell responses to AZD1222 COVID-19 vaccine. Measured with immunoSEQ multiplex PCR; TCRdb has only the in-frame clones, and not every one. The sample records 250,000 to 300,000 clones, approximately 94% being singletons. The sequences come from peripheral blood, collected 28 days after the second AZD1222 dose. The receptors were sampled from an adult who received the AZD1222 COVID-19 vaccine. Each CDR3 is given with its conserved first and last residue. D genes are given only for firm matches. Clone size is stated in some rows and not others, as once, few, many or a class when expanded.

D,V,size,J,DNA,CDR3
TRBD1,TRBV19,.,TRBJ2-3,TGTGCCAGTCGGGACAGGGCGGCAGATACGCAGTATTTT,CASRDRAADTQYF
.,TRBV5-1,.,TRBJ1-1,TGCGCCAGCAGCTTGGTAAGGGCGCTGGGCACTGAAGCTTTCTTT,CASSLVRALGTEAFF
.,TRBV9,.,TRBJ2-3,TGTGCCAGCAGCGCCCAGGCCGTAAGGCCAGATACGCAGTATTTT,CASSAQAVRPDTQYF
.,TRBV28,few,TRBJ1-5,TGTGCCAGCAGTTTCGCGTCAGGGTATCAGCCCCAGCATTTT,CASSFASGYQPQHF
.,TRBV3-1/TRBV3-2,.,TRBJ1-1,TGTGCCAGCAGCCAACAGTATTTGGGCACTGAAGCTTTCTTT,CASSQQYLGTEAFF
TRBD2,TRBV19,.,TRBJ2-5,TGTGCCAGTCCTCCGGGACTAGCGGGACCCCGGTACCAAGAGACCCAGTACTTC,CASPPGLAGPRYQETQYF
.,TRBV14,.,TRBJ1-5,TGTGCCAGCAGCCAAGGAGGGATTCAGCCCCAGCATTTT,CASSQGGIQPQHF
.,TRBV9,.,TRBJ2-7,TGTGCCAGCAGCCCTTCGTGGACTCCGAACTACGAGCAGTACTTC,CASSPSWTPNYEQYF
TRBD2,TRBV7-9,.,TRBJ2-1,TGTGCCAGCAGCCAAGGGACTAGCGGGTACAATGAGCAGTTCTTC,CASSQGTSGYNEQFF
.,TRBV6-5,once,TRBJ2-5,TGTGCCAGCAGTCCCGTCGCTATGGAGACCCAGTACTTC,CASSPVAMETQYF
.,TRBV3-1/TRBV3-2,.,TRBJ1-1,TGTGCCAGCAGGGACAGTGGGAACACTGAAGCTTTCTTT,CASRDSGNTEAFF
.,TRBV5-4,.,TRBJ2-7,TGTGCCAGCAGCCCGAGGGGGAGCGGAACAATATACGAGCAGTACTTC,CASSPRGSGTIYEQYF
.,TRBV4-2,once,TRBJ1-2,TGTGCCAGCAGCCCCCTCCAGGGGGGCTACACCTTC,CASSPLQGGYTF
.,TRBV7-9,.,TRBJ1-1,TGTGCCAGCACTTTAGGTGAAGCTTTCTTT,CASTLGEAFF
.,TRBV5-8,.,TRBJ2-7,TGTGCCAGCAGCTTGGTAGGGGAGCAGTACTTC,CASSLVGEQYF
TRBD2,TRBV7-2,once,TRBJ2-1,TGTGCCAGCAGCTTGGGACTAGCGGGACGCTACAATGAGCAGTTCTTC,CASSLGLAGRYNEQFF
.,TRBV6-5,.,TRBJ1-2,TGTGCCAGCTTGGGCGCTGTGGGCTATGGCTACACCTTC,CASLGAVGYGYTF
.,TRBV5-1,.,TRBJ2-2,TGCGCCAGCAGCCATCCCAGGGCCGGGGAGCTGTTTTTT,CASSHPRAGELFF
.,TRBV28,.,TRBJ1-1,TGTGCCAGCAGTTCCTACAGGAACACTGAAGCTTTCTTT,CASSSYRNTEAFF
TRBD1,TRBV4-1,.,TRBJ2-3,TGCGCCAGCAGCCAGGGGGACAGGGCAATTTGGGACCCAGATACGCAGTATTTT,CASSQGDRAIWDPDTQYF
.,TRBV15,few,TRBJ1-4,TGTGCCACCAGTCCTCCCGGGAAGAATGAAAAACTGTTTTTT,CATSPPGKNEKLFF
.,TRBV5-1,.,TRBJ1-6,TGCGCCAGCAGCTTGCAGTATAGTACGGATTCACCCCTCCACTTT,CASSLQYSTDSPLHF
.,TRBV5-6,.,TRBJ2-1,TGTGCCAGCAGTTTTTCAGACAGGAATAGCAATGAGCAGTTCTTC,CASSFSDRNSNEQFF
.,TRBV7-3,.,TRBJ2-3,TGTGCCAGCAGCTTAAACGCGATGCCAGATACGCAGTATTTT,CASSLNAMPDTQYF
.,TRBV12-3/TRBV12-4,.,TRBJ2-1,TGTGCCAGCAGTGCAGACCCTTACAATGAGCAGTTCTTC,CASSADPYNEQFF
.,TRBV7-2,.,TRBJ2-7,TGTGCCAGCAGCTTAGCGCTCGGGACCGAGCAGTACTTC,CASSLALGTEQYF
.,TRBV5-1,once,TRBJ2-7,TGCGCCAGCAGCCCCAGGGAAGCCTACGAGCAGTACTTC,CASSPREAYEQYF
TRBD1,TRBV10-3,.,TRBJ2-5,TGTGCCACCACAGGGGGGCAGGGCCCTTCCACGGGGGAGACCCAGTACTTC,CATTGGQGPSTGETQYF
TRBD1,TRBV2,.,TRBJ1-6,TGTGCCAGCAGTGATGACAGGGGGGCGAGGGGATCACCCCTCCACTTT,CASSDDRGARGSPLHF
.,TRBV28,.,TRBJ2-7,TGTGCCAGCAGTTTAGGGAGTTACGAGCAGTACTTC,CASSLGSYEQYF
TRBD1,TRBV19,.,TRBJ2-7,TGTGCCAGTAGGACAGGGGGCCCTTCCGGTTCCTACGAGCAGTACTTC,CASRTGGPSGSYEQYF
.,TRBV4-3,.,TRBJ2-7,TGCGCCAGCAGCCAAGATTTTCCAGCGGCCTACGAGCAGTACTTC,CASSQDFPAAYEQYF
.,TRBV2,.,TRBJ2-3,TGTGCCAGCAGCCGCGGGCGCGATACGCAGTATTTT,CASSRGRDTQYF
.,TRBV4-1,.,TRBJ1-6,TGCGCCAGCAGCCAGGGGAGGCAGGGGAGGAATAATTCACCCCTCCACTTT,CASSQGRQGRNNSPLHF
.,TRBV4-3,few,TRBJ1-1,TGCGCCAGCAGACTTATTATGGACAGGAACACTGAAGCTTTCTTT,CASRLIMDRNTEAFF
.,TRBV24-1,.,TRBJ1-2,TGTGCCACCAGTGATCCTCTTTCCCATGGCTACACCTTC,CATSDPLSHGYTF
.,TRBV6-5,.,TRBJ2-2,TGTGCCAGCACAGGGAACACCGGGGAGCTGTTTTTT,CASTGNTGELFF
TRBD2,TRBV28,.,TRBJ2-1,TGTGCCAGCACCCCCGGCGGGGGGCCCTACAATGAGCAGTTCTTC,CASTPGGGPYNEQFF
.,TRBV7-9,.,TRBJ1-3,TGTGCCAGCAGCTTCTCTGGACAGTCCTCCTCTGGAAACACCATATATTTT,CASSFSGQSSSGNTIYF
.,TRBV28,.,TRBJ1-5,TGTGCCGTTAACCTTGGATCGCAGCCCCAGCATTTT,CAVNLGSQPQHF
.,TRBV28,.,TRBJ2-5,TGTGCCAGCAGTGGGGTCCCCGGCCAGGAGACCCAGTACTTC,CASSGVPGQETQYF
TRBD1,TRBV2,.,TRBJ2-2,TGTGCCAGCAGTGAAATGACAGGGACGAACACCGGGGAGCTGTTTTTT,CASSEMTGTNTGELFF
.,TRBV18,.,TRBJ2-7,TGTGCCAGCTCACTAAACCGGGACTACGAGCAGTACTTC,CASSLNRDYEQYF
.,TRBV3-1/TRBV3-2,.,TRBJ1-6,TGTGCCAGCAGGGAGGGGTTGGACAATTCACCCCTCCACTTT,CASREGLDNSPLHF
.,TRBV5-1,.,TRBJ1-5,TGCGCCAGCAGCTTGGACACAGGTAGCAATCAGCCCCAGCATTTT,CASSLDTGSNQPQHF
TRBD1,TRBV11-2,.,TRBJ1-6,TGTGCCAGCAGCCGACCCGGACAGGGGGTTAGTTCACCCCTCCACTTT,CASSRPGQGVSSPLHF
.,TRBV12-3/TRBV12-4,.,TRBJ1-2,TGTGCCAGCAGCTTGAGGGGGGACTATGGCTACACCTTC,CASSLRGDYGYTF
TRBD2,TRBV5-1,.,TRBJ2-1,TGCGCCAGCAGCCCGGGACTAGCAGAGGGCACGCAGTTCTTC,CASSPGLAEGTQFF
.,TRBV18,.,TRBJ2-5,TGTGCCAGCTCACCACCGCGTGGGAATAGCGGTGTTGGAGAGACCCAGTACTTC,CASSPPRGNSGVGETQYF
TRBD1,TRBV5-5,.,TRBJ2-7,TGTGCCAGCAGCCCGACCGGGACAGAAAATTACGAGCAGTACTTC,CASSPTGTENYEQYF
.,TRBV28,.,TRBJ2-7,TGTGCCAGCAGTTTGAGGAGCCTTTTCTACGAGCAGTACTTC,CASSLRSLFYEQYF
.,TRBV2,.,TRBJ2-7,TGTGCCAGCAGGACCCCGCGGCGGAGGGGTCCCGACCTCAGCTCCTACGAGCAGTACTTC,CASRTPRRRGPDLSSYEQYF
.,TRBV28,.,TRBJ2-1,TGTGCCAGCAGAGCGGAGTTTCGAAGGTACAATGAGCAGTTCTTC,CASRAEFRRYNEQFF